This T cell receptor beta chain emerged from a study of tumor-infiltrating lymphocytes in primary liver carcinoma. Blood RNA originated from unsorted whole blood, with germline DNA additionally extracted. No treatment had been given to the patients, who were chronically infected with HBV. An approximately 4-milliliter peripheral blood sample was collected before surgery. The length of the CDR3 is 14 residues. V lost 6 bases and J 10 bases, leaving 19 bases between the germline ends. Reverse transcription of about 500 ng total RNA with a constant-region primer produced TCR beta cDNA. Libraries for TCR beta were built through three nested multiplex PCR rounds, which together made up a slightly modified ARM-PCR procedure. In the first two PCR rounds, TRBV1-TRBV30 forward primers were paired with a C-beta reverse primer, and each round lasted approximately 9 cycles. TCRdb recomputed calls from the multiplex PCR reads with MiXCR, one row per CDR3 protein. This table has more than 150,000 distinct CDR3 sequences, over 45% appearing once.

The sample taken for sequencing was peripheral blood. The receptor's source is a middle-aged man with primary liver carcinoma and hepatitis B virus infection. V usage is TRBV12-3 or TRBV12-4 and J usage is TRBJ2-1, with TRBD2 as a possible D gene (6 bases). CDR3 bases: TGTGCCAGCAGAATCGCGGGACCCATAGGGGAGCAGTTCTTC. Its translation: CASRIAGPIGEQFF.